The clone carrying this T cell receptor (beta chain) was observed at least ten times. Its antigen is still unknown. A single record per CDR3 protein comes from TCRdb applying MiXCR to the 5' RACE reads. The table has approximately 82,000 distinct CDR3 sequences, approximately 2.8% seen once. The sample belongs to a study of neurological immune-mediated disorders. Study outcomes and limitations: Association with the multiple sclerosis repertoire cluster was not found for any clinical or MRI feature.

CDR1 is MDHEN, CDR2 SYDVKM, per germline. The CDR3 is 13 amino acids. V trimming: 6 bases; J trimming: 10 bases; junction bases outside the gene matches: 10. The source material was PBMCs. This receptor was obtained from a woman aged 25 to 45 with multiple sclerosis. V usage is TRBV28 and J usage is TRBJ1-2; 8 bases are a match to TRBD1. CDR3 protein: CASRSTGARDYTF. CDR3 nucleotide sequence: TGTGCCAGCAGGTCGACAGGGGCCCGTGACTACACCTTC.